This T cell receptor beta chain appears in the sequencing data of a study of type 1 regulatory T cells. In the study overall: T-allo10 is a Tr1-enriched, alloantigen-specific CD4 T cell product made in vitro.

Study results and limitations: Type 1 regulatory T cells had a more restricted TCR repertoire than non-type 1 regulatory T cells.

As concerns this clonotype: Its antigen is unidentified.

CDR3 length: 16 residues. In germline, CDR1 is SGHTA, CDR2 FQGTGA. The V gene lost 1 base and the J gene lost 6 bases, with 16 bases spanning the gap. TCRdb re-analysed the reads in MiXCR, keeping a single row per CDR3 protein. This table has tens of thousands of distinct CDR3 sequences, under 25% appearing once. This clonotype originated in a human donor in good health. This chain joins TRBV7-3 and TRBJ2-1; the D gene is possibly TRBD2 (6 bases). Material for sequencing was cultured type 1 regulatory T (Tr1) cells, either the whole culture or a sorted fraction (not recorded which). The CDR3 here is CASSLRGFIGGNEQFF. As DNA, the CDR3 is TGTGCCAGCAGCTTAAGGGGATTTATCGGGGGCAATGAGCAGTTCTTC.